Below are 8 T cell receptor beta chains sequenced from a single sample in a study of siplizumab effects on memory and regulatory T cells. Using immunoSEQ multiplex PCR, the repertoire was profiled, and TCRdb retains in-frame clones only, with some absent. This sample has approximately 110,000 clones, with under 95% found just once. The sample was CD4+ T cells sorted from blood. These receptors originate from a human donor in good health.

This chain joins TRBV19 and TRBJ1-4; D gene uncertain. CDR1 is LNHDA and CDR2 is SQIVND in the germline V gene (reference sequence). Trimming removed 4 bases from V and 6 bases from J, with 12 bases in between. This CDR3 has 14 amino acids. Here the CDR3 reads CASSNPFPDEKLFF. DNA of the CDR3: TGTGCCAGTAGTAACCCTTTCCCGGATGAAAAACTGTTTTTT. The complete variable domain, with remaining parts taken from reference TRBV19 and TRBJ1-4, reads DGGITQSPKYLFRKEGQNVTLSCEQNLNHDAMYWYRQDPGQGLRLIYYSQIVNDFQKGDIAEGYSVSREKKESFPLTVTSAQKNPTAFYLCASSNPFPDEKLFFGSGTQLSVL.

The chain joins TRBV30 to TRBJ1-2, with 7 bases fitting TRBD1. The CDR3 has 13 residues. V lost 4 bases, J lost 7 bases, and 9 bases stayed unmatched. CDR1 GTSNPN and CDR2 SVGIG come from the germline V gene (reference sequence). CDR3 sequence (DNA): TGTGCCTGGACCCGCCAGGGGGTGTCTGGCTACACCTTC. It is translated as CAWTRQGVSGYTF.

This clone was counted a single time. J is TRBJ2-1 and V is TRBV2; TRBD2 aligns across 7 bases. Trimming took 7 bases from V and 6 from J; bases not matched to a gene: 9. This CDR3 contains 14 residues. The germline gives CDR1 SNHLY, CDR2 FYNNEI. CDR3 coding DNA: TGTGCCAGCACAGCTAGCGGTGTCGTCAATGAGCAGTTCTTC. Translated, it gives CASTASGVVNEQFF.

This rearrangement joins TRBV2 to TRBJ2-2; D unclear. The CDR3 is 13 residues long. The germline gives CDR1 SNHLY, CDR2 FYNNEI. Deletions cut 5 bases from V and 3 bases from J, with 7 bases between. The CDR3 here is CASSLGYTGELFF. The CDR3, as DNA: TGTGCCAGCAGTCTCGGTTACACCGGGGAGCTGTTTTTT.

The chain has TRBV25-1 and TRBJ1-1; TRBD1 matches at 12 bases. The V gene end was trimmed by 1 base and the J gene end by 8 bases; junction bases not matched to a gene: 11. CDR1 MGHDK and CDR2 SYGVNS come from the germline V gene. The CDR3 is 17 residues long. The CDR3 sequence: CASSELDLGDRGHEAFF. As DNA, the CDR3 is TGTGCCAGCAGTGAATTGGATCTTGGGGACAGGGGGCACGAAGCTTTCTTT.

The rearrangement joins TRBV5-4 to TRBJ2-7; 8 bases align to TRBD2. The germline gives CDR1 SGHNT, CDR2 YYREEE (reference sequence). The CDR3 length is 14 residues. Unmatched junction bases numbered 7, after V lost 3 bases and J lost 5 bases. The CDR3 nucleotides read TGTGCCAGCAGCTCGGGAGGGGGGCAACACGAGCAGTACTTC. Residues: CASSSGGGQHEQYF.

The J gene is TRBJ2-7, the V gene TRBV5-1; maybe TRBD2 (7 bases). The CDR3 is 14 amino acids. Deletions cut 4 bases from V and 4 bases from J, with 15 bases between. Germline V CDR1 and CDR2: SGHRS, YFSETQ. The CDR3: CASSPLRGGYEQYF. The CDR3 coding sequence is TGCGCCAGCAGCCCTTTGAGGGGGGGGTACGAGCAGTACTTC.

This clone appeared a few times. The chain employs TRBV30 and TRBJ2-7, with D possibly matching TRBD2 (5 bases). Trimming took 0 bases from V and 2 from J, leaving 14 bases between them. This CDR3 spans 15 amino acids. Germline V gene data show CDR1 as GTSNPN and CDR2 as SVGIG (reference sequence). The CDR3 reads CAWSVVTFGAYEQYF. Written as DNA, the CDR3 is TGTGCCTGGAGTGTAGTCACCTTCGGGGCCTACGAGCAGTACTTC.